These T cell receptor beta chains were read from a single sample in a study of blood T cell repertoires in COVID-19. The repertoire was sequenced with immunoSEQ multiplex PCR; TCRdb's copy has only in-frame clones and lacks some. The sample lists about 480,000 clones, about 85% occurring once. The specimen sequenced was PBMCs or T cells enriched from blood (not recorded which). Source of these receptors: a woman younger than 30 with acute COVID-19. Both conserved end residues are part of each CDR3. Not every row has a clone size; where given, it reads once, few, many or a size class.

.	TRBV9	TRBJ2-7	CASSVGWGDEQYF
.	TRBV28	TRBJ1-3	CASSPDRFPGNTIYF
.	TRBV29-1	TRBJ1-3	CSAETGFSGNTIYF
.	TRBV5-1	TRBJ1-1	CASTLGFIGRWSTEAFF
.	TRBV2	TRBJ2-1	CASSGGGRAHNEQFF
.	TRBV10-1	TRBJ2-2	CASRVATNTGELFF
.	TRBV10-3	TRBJ2-1	CAISEPQGIGNEQFF
.	TRBV6-2/TRBV6-3	TRBJ1-5	CASSTHGVGSNQPQHF
.	TRBV28	TRBJ2-7	CASSQQTSGSGDEQYF
.	TRBV28	TRBJ1-2	CASSLSTVNYGYTF
.	TRBV10-2	TRBJ1-5	CAITDRNGQPQHF
.	TRBV25-1	TRBJ2-4	CASSDSAVGNIQYF
.	TRBV9	TRBJ2-1	CASRVSLGRAEEQFF
.	TRBV25-1	TRBJ1-2	CASSGSGDHANRYTF
.	TRBV19	TRBJ2-1	CASSIEGSTILGDEQFF
.	TRBV7-9	TRBJ2-3	CASSLEEAFTSHSTDTQYF
.	TRBV29-1	TRBJ2-2	CSVDQKNTGELFF
.	TRBV7-2	TRBJ1-1	CASSVRQGTTEAFF
once	TRBV2	TRBJ2-7	CASSILENYEQYF
.	TRBV29-1	TRBJ2-7	CSVGEGGLYEQYF
once	TRBV28	TRBJ1-5	CASRRQGYSNQPQHF
.	TRBV27	TRBJ2-7	CASSFTSGGSSYEQYF
few	TRBV3-1/TRBV3-2	TRBJ2-7	CASSQGWGQGIYEQYF
.	TRBV30	TRBJ1-5	CAWSGTALEQPQHF
.	TRBV7-2	TRBJ1-6	CASSLGNALDSPLHF
.	TRBV11-2	TRBJ1-4	CASSLAGQGAEKLFF
.	TRBV4-3	TRBJ2-7	CASSQDRDTYEQYF
.	TRBV30	TRBJ2-1	CAWSAAYNEQFF
.	TRBV5-4	TRBJ2-1	CASSFQGGEQFF
.	TRBV19	TRBJ1-2	CASSIGDSYGYTF
.	TRBV28	TRBJ1-6	CASSFDRGLEYSPLHF
.	TRBV7-9	TRBJ1-1	CASSLSVNTEAFF
.	TRBV2	TRBJ2-7	CASRGPYEQYF
.	TRBV5-1	TRBJ2-7	CASSLSGAWGEQYF
.	TRBV2	TRBJ1-2	CASRDSFGYTF
.	TRBV5-1	TRBJ2-1	CASSLGAGRYNEQFF
.	TRBV11-2	TRBJ1-4	CASSLGTGFEKLFF
.	TRBV6-1	TRBJ2-7	CASSDWGQTFLYEQYF
.	TRBV3-1/TRBV3-2	TRBJ2-2	CASSRGTSGRAGELFF
.	TRBV6-5	TRBJ1-3	CASSQNRDTIYF
.	TRBV18	TRBJ1-1	CASSRLLRRQDFTEAFF